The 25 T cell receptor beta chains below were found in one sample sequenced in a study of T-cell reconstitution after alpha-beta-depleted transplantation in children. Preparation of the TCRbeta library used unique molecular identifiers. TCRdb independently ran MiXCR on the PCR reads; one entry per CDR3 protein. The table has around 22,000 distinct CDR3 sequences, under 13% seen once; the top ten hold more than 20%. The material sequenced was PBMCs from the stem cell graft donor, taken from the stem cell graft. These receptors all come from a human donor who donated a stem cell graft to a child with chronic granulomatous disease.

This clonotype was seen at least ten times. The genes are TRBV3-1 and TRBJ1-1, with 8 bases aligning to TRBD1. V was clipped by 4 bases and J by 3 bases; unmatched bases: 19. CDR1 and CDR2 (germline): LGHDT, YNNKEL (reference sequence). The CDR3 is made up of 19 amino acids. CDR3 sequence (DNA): TGTGCCAGCAGCCCAACGTCGCCGACAGGGGAGGTTTTTTACACTGAAGCTTTCTTT. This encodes CASSPTSPTGEVFYTEAFF.

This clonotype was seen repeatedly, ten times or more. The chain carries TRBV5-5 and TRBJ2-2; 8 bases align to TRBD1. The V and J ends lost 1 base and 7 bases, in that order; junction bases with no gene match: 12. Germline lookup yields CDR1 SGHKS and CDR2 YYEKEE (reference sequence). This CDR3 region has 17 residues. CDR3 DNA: TGTGCCAGCAGCTTGAGTAGCGGACAGGGTCGGCTCGGGGAGCTGTTTTTT. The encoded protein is CASSLSSGQGRLGELFF. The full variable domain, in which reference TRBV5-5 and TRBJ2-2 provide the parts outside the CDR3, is DAGVTQSPTHLIKTRGQQVTLRCSPISGHKSVSWYQQVLGQGPQFIFQYYEKEERGRGNFPDRFSARQFPNYSSELNVNALLLGDSALYLCASSLSSGQGRLGELFFGEGSRLTVL.

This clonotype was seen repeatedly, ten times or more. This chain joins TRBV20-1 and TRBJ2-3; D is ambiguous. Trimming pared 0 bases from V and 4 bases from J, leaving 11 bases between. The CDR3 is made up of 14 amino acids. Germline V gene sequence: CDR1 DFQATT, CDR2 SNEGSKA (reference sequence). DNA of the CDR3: TGCAGTGCTAGAGAGTACCAGGCGGCAGATACGCAGTATTTT. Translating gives CSAREYQAADTQYF.

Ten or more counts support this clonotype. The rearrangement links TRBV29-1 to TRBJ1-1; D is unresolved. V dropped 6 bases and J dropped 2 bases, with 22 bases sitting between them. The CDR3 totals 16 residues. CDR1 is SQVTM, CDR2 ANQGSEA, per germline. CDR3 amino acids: CSVRSAVRSSNTEAFF. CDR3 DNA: TGCAGCGTCCGCTCCGCCGTCCGATCCTCTAACACTGAAGCTTTCTTT.

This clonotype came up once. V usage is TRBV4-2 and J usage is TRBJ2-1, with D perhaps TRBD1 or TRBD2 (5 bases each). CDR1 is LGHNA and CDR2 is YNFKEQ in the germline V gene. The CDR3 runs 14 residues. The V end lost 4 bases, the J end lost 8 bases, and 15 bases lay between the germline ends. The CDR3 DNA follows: TGTGCCAGCAGCCCCGGGACCCTGTGTCATGAGCAGTTCTTC. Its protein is CASSPGTLCHEQFF.

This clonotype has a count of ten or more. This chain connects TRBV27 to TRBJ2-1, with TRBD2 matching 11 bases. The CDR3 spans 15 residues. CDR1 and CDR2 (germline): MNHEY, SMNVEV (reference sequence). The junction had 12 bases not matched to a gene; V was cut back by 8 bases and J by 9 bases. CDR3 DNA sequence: TGTGCCAGCCGTTCCCTGACTAGCGGGATTGGTGAGCAGTTCTTC. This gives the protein CASRSLTSGIGEQFF.

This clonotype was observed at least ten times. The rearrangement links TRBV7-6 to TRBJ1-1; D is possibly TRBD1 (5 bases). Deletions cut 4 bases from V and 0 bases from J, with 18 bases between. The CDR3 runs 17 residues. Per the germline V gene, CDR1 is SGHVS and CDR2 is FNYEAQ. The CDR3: CASSSDITGTLNTEAFF. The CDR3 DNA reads TGTGCCAGCAGCTCGGACATAACTGGGACTCTGAACACTGAAGCTTTCTTT.

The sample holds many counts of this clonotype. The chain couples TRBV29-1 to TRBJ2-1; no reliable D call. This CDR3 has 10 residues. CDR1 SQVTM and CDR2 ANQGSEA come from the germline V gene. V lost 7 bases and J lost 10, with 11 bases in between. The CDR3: CSGLEEEQFF. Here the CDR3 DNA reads TGCAGCGGTTTAGAAGAAGAGCAGTTCTTC.

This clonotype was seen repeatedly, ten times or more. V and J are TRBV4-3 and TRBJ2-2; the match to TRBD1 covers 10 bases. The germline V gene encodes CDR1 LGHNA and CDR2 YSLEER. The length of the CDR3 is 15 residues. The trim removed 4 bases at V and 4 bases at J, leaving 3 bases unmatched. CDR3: CASSPRDRGTGELFF. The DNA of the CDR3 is TGCGCCAGCAGCCCCCGGGACAGGGGCACCGGGGAGCTGTTTTTT.

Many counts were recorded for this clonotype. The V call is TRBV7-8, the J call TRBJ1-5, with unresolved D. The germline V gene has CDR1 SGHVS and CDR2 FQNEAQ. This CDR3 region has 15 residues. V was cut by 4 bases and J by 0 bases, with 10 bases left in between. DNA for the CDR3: TGTGCCAGCAGCTCTGGCCGCATTAGCAATCAGCCCCAGCATTTT. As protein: CASSSGRISNQPQHF.

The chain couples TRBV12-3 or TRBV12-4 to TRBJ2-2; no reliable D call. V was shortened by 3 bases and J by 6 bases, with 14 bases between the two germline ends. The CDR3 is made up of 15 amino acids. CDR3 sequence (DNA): TGTGCCAGCAGTTTTGGCAGTTCTAGGTCCGGGGAGCTGTTTTTT. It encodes CASSFGSSRSGELFF.

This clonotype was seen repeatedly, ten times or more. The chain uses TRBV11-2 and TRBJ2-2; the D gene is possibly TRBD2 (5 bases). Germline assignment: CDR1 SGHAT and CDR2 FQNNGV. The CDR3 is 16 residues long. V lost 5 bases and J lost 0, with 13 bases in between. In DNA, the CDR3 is TGTGCCAGCAGCCTATTCCGGACTTCGAACACCGGGGAGCTGTTTTTT. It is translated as CASSLFRTSNTGELFF.

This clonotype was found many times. The DNA of the CDR3 is TGTGCCAGCAGCTCAGACATGGATCAGCCCCAGCATTTT. Protein: CASSSDMDQPQHF. The chain links TRBV11-2 to TRBJ1-5; D unclear. The V end was cut by 4 bases, the J end by 5 bases, with 9 bases between. Germline-derived CDR1 and CDR2 are SGHAT and FQNNGV. CDR3 length: 13 amino acids.

The CDR3 sequence is CASSPQSSGNTIYF. The CDR3 DNA reads TGTGCCAGCAGCCCACAGAGCTCTGGAAACACCATATATTTT. V and J are TRBV7-2 and TRBJ1-3; no clear D. V lost 5 bases to trimming and J lost 0 bases, with 8 bases between them. This CDR3 comprises 14 residues. Per germline, CDR1 SGHTA and CDR2 FQGNSA.

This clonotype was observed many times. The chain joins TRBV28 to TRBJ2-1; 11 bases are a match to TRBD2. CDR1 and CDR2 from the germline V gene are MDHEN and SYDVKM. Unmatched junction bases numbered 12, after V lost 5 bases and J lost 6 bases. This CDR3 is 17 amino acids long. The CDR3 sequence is CASSPDPLAGAGNEQFF. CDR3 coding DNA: TGTGCCAGCAGTCCCGACCCACTAGCGGGAGCGGGCAATGAGCAGTTCTTC.

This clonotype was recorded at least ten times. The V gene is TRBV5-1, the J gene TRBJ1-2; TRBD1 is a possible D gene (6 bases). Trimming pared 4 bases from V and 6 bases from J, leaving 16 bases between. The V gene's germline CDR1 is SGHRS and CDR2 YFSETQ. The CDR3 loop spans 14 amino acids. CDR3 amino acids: CASSLPRGADGYTF. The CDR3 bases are TGCGCCAGCAGCCTTCCGAGGGGGGCGGATGGCTACACCTTC. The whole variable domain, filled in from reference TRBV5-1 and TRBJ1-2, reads KAGVTQTPRYLIKTRGQQVTLSCSPISGHRSVSWYQQTPGQGLQFLFEYFSETQRNKGNFPGRFSGRQFSNSRSEMNVSTLELGDSALYLCASSLPRGADGYTFGSGTRLTVV.

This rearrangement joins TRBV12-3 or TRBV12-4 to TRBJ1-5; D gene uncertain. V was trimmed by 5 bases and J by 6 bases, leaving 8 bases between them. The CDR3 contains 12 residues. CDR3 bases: TGTGCCAGCAGTAGGACGTTTCAGCCCCAGCATTTT. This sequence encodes CASSRTFQPQHF.

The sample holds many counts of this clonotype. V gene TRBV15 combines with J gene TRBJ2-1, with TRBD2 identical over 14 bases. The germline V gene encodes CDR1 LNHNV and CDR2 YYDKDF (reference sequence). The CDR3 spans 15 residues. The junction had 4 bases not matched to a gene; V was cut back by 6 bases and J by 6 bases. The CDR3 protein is CATSKGLAGGNEQFF. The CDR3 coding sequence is TGTGCCACCAGTAAAGGACTAGCGGGAGGCAATGAGCAGTTCTTC.

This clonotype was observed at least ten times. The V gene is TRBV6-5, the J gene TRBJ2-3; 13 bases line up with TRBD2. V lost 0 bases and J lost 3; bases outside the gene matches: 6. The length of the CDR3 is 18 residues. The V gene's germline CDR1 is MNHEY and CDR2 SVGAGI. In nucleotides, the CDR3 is TGTGCCAGCAGTTACTCGGTACTAGCGGGAGGGCGTACAGATACGCAGTATTTT. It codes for CASSYSVLAGGRTDTQYF.

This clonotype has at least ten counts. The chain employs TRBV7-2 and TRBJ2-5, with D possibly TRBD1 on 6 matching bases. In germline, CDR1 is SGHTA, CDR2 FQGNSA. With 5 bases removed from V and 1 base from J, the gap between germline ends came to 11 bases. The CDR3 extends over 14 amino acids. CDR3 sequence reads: CASSTPDSQETQYF. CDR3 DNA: TGTGCCAGCAGCACCCCGGACAGCCAAGAGACCCAGTACTTC.

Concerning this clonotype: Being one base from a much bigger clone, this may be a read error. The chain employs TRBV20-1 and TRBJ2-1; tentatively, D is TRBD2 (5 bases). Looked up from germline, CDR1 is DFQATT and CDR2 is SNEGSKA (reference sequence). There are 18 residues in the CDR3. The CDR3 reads CCANMASARTGMRNEQFF. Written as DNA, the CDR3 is TGCTGTGCTAATATGGCCTCCGCTCGGACGGGAATGCGTAATGAGCAGTTCTTC.

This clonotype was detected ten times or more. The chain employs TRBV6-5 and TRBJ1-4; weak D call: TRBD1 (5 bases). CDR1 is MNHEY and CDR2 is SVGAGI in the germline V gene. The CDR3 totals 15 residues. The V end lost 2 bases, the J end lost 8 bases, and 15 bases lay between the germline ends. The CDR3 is CASSYRPSQEEKLFF. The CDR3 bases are TGTGCCAGCAGTTACCGGCCCTCACAGGAGGAAAAACTGTTTTTT.

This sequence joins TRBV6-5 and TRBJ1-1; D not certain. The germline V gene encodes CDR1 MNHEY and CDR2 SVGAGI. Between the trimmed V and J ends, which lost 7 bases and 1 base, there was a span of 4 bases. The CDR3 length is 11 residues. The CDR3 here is CASTGNTEAFF. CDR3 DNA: TGTGCCAGCACTGGGAACACTGAAGCTTTCTTT.

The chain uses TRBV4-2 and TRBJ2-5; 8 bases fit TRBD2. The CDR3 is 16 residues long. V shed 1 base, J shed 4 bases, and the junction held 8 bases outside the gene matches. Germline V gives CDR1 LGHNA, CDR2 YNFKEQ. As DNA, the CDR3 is TGTGCCAGCAGCCAAGGGGTATCCAGCGGGGGAGAGACCCAGTACTTC. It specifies CASSQGVSSGGETQYF.

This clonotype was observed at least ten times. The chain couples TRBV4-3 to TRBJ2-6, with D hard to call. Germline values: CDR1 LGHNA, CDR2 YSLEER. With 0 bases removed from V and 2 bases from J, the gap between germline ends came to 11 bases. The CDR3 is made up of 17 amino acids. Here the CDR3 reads CASSQDGQAAGANVLTF. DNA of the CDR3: TGCGCCAGCAGCCAAGATGGGCAGGCAGCTGGGGCCAACGTCCTGACTTTC.